Sequencing of this T cell receptor (beta chain) was carried out in a study of cytomegalovirus exposure and HLA in healthy donors. Study-wide background: The 110 or so validation repertoires were produced on the same platform as the roughly 720 repertoires of the first cohort. This was reported in a later analysis. General observations from the study: Cytomegalovirus association was listed for 170 or so TCR beta chains. Rarity held for most TCR sequences, but there were some public TCRs that occurred in many donors. The classifier reportedly diagnosed cytomegalovirus status with high sensitivity and specificity.

As concerns this clone: As yet, its antigen is unknown.

Data came from immunoSEQ multiplex PCR; TCRdb stores just in-frame clones and leaves some out. The table lists 150,000 to 200,000 clones, 85% of them singletons. Specimen: PBMCs. This receptor was identified in a man aged 30-40 years in good health and CMV-seropositive.

CDR3 nucleotides: TGTGCCAGCAGCTCAAGGAGCTCCTACGAGCAGTACTTC. Translating gives CASSSRSSYEQYF. The chain combines TRBV11-3 with TRBJ2-7; D unresolved. V dropped 4 bases and J dropped 0 bases, with 7 bases sitting between them. This CDR3 is built from 13 residues. In germline, CDR1 is SGHNT, CDR2 YENEEA.